The 30 T cell receptor beta chains given below trace back to one sample, sequenced in a study of human T cells and chemical hapten exposure. TCRdb redid the calling of the RACE reads with MiXCR, one entry per CDR3 protein. Among about 380,000 distinct CDR3 sequences listed, 4.5% to 6% were seen once. Indicated time point: pre-sensitization, week 0. Stated treatment: therapeutic diphenylcyclopropenone sensitization with weekly scalp DPC. The sequenced sample was whole blood, obtained in connection with sensitization to the hapten diphenylcyclopropenone (DPC). The receptor source for this set is a woman between 45 and 65 years old with alopecia areata. Some clones in this sample may be carry-over from other donors' samples.

This clonotype occurred many times. The V call is TRBV5-1, the J call TRBJ1-2; 7 nucleotides line up with TRBD1. Losses at the gene ends were 4 bases for V and 2 bases for J; bases not matched to a gene: 11. This CDR3 comprises 16 residues. Germline-derived CDR1 and CDR2 are SGHRS and YFSETQ. CDR3 protein: CASSPDVGTENYGYTF. The DNA of the CDR3 is TGCGCCAGCAGCCCAGACGTTGGGACAGAGAACTATGGCTACACCTTC.

J is TRBJ2-2 and V is TRBV6-2 or TRBV6-3, with unresolved D. Trimming shortened V by 1 base and J by 9 bases, and 24 bases separated the two germline ends. Germline V gene data show CDR1 as MNHEY and CDR2 as SVGEGT. The CDR3 has 18 residues. The CDR3 reads CASSYYSGPAQVSWELFF. Here the CDR3 DNA reads TGTGCCAGCAGTTACTATTCCGGCCCAGCACAAGTGAGCTGGGAGCTGTTTTTT.

This clonotype has a handful of counts. The V and J genes are TRBV19 and TRBJ2-4, with D possibly called TRBD1 or TRBD2 (5 bases each). CDR3 length equals 15 residues. The ends were cut back, 1 base at V and 0 bases at J, with 7 bases in the middle. Germline V gives CDR1 LNHDA, CDR2 SQIVND (reference sequence). The CDR3 DNA is TGTGCCAGTAGTATAGGAGGGGAAGCCAAAAACATTCAGTACTTC. The encoded protein is CASSIGGEAKNIQYF.

This clonotype was found many times. This rearrangement joins TRBV5-1 to TRBJ2-3; 7 nucleotides match TRBD2. CDR1 is SGHRS and CDR2 is YFSETQ in the germline V gene. V shed 2 bases and J 4 bases; nucleotides not matched to a gene: 4. The CDR3 extends over 14 amino acids. The CDR3 region has the DNA TGCGCCAGCAGCTTCGCGGGGGACTCAGATACGCAGTATTTT. It encodes CASSFAGDSDTQYF.

The CDR3 sequence: CSARTSGRAVEQFF. In DNA, the CDR3 is TGCAGTGCTCGGACTAGCGGGAGGGCCGTTGAGCAGTTCTTC. The genes are TRBV20-1 and TRBJ2-1; TRBD2 agrees at 15 bases. V was pared by 5 bases and J by 9 bases, with 5 bases of the junction left unmatched. The germline V gene has CDR1 DFQATT and CDR2 SNEGSKA (reference sequence). The CDR3 has 14 amino acids.

V gene TRBV28 combines with J gene TRBJ2-5; tentatively, D is TRBD1 or TRBD2 (5 bases each). This CDR3 region has 14 residues. Germline values: CDR1 MDHEN, CDR2 SYDVKM. Trimming stripped 2 bases from V and 7 bases from J, with 14 bases between. CDR3 in DNA: TGTGCCAGCAGTTTACCCGGGACCCAGGTGACCCAGTACTTC. Translating gives CASSLPGTQVTQYF. Full variable domain (remainder filled in from reference TRBV28 and TRBJ2-5): DVKVTQSSRYLVKRTGEKVFLECVQDMDHENMFWYRQDPGLGLRLIYFSYDVKMKEKGDIPEGYSVSREKKERFSLILESASTNQTSMYLCASSLPGTQVTQYFGPGTRLLVL.

This clonotype was seen ten or more times. The V gene is TRBV5-1, the J gene TRBJ1-5; tentatively, D is TRBD1 (6 bases). In germline, CDR1 is SGHRS, CDR2 YFSETQ. V lost 5 bases and J 5 bases, leaving 11 bases between the germline ends. The CDR3 loop spans 13 amino acids. The CDR3 protein is CASSIQGDQPQHF. DNA of the CDR3: TGCGCCAGCAGTATACAGGGAGATCAGCCCCAGCATTTT.

This chain links TRBV5-6 with TRBJ2-5; 9 bases match TRBD2. This CDR3 spans 15 amino acids. The germline V gene has CDR1 SGHDT and CDR2 YYEEEE. The V segment lost 5 bases and the J segment 1 base; nucleotides outside the gene matches: 6. CDR3 residues: CASSRSGSSQETQYF. Written as DNA, the CDR3 is TGTGCCAGCAGTCGTAGCGGGAGTTCCCAAGAGACCCAGTACTTC.

This clonotype was seen at least ten times. The chain uses TRBV14 and TRBJ1-2; possibly TRBD1 for D (5 bases). Deletions cut 2 bases from V and 4 bases from J, with 11 bases between. The CDR3 runs 14 residues. Germline CDR1 and CDR2: SGHDN and FVKESK. CDR3 sequence: CASSQLTEIYGYTF. CDR3 in DNA: TGTGCCAGCAGCCAATTGACAGAGATCTATGGCTACACCTTC.

CDR3 in DNA: TGTGCCAGCAGTGTGGGGGGGGTAAGCAATCAGCCCCAGCATTTT. Its translation is CASSVGGVSNQPQHF. The chain has TRBV6-1 and TRBJ1-5; perhaps TRBD1 as D (5 bases). The CDR3 extends over 15 amino acids. Per germline, CDR1 MNHNS and CDR2 SASEGT. V lost 4 bases, J lost 1 base, and 11 bases lay in between.

The chain recombines TRBV6-4 with TRBJ1-2, with D possibly matching TRBD1 (5 bases). Trimming left V 3 bases short and J 1 base short, with 6 bases between. CDR1 MRHNA and CDR2 SNTAGT come from the germline V gene. This CDR3 is built from 13 residues. The DNA of the CDR3 is TGTGCCAGCAGTGAAGGGGATAACTATGGCTACACCTTC. Translation gives CASSEGDNYGYTF.

This clonotype was counted at least ten times. This sequence joins TRBV29-1 and TRBJ2-3; 11 bases are a match to TRBD2. The CDR3 spans 15 residues. V shed 1 base and J 4 bases; nucleotides not matched to a gene: 4. Germline V lookup: CDR1 SQVTM, CDR2 ANQGSEA. CDR3 region: CSVEAVAGGADTQYF. Here the CDR3 DNA reads TGCAGCGTTGAAGCGGTAGCGGGAGGGGCAGATACGCAGTATTTT.

This clonotype was seen a handful of times. The chain joins TRBV19 to TRBJ1-5, with 8 positions matching TRBD1. Trimming at V came to 5 bases and at J to 1 base, leaving 4 bases not matched to a gene. Germline V lookup: CDR1 LNHDA, CDR2 SQIVND (reference sequence). The CDR3 covers 15 residues. The CDR3 is CASSQGARSNQPQHF. The DNA for the CDR3 is TGTGCCAGTAGTCAGGGGGCGAGGAGCAATCAGCCCCAGCATTTT.

At least ten counts were recorded for this clonotype. J is TRBJ2-5 and V is TRBV3-1; 12 nucleotides match TRBD1. In germline, CDR1 is LGHDT, CDR2 YNNKEL (reference sequence). This CDR3 region has 15 residues. The V and J ends lost 4 bases and 6 bases, in that order; junction bases with no gene match: 6. As DNA, the CDR3 is TGTGCCAGCAGCCCCGGGACAGGGGGCAGGAAGACCCAGTACTTC. It codes for CASSPGTGGRKTQYF.

This clonotype occurred a few times. The rearrangement joins TRBV3-1 to TRBJ1-1; TRBD1 agrees at 9 bases. The junction had 6 bases not matched to a gene; V was cut back by 5 bases and J by 5 bases. There are 14 residues in the CDR3. The V gene's germline CDR1 is LGHDT and CDR2 YNNKEL (reference sequence). The CDR3 nucleotides are TGTGCCAGCAGCTCGCGGGACAGGGCAACTGAAGCTTTCTTT. Amino acids: CASSSRDRATEAFF.

The chain carries TRBV15 and TRBJ2-3; 9 bases fit TRBD1. V lost 5 bases and J lost 6; bases outside the gene matches: 3. Germline-derived CDR1 and CDR2 are LNHNV and YYDKDF (reference sequence). There are 13 residues in the CDR3. The DNA of the CDR3 is TGTGCCACCAGCGGGACAGGGACCGATACGCAGTATTTT. It translates to CATSGTGTDTQYF.

At least ten counts were recorded for this clonotype. The CDR3 spells CSAGLAGRYEQYF. The CDR3, as DNA: TGCAGTGCGGGACTAGCGGGGAGATACGAGCAGTACTTC. V gene TRBV20-1 combines with J gene TRBJ2-7; 13 bases line up with TRBD2. After removal of 6 bases from V and 4 bases from J, the junction contained 3 bases not matched to a gene. Germline lookup yields CDR1 DFQATT and CDR2 SNEGSKA (reference sequence). CDR3 size: 13 residues.

This chain links TRBV20-1 with TRBJ2-7; D is perhaps TRBD1 (5 bases). The germline V gene has CDR1 DFQATT and CDR2 SNEGSKA (reference sequence). The CDR3 has 15 residues. Trimming cost V 0 bases and J 7 bases, with 19 bases left between them. CDR3 amino acids: CSARDGALYLGEQYF. The CDR3 DNA sequence: TGCAGTGCTAGAGATGGGGCCCTTTACTTGGGGGAGCAGTACTTC.

J is TRBJ2-5 and V is TRBV7-9, with 7 bases that match TRBD1. This CDR3 contains 13 residues. Per the germline V gene, CDR1 is SEHNR and CDR2 is FQNEAQ (reference sequence). The V gene end was trimmed by 6 bases and the J gene end by 6 bases; junction bases not matched to a gene: 7. The CDR3 DNA sequence: TGTGCCAGCAGGCAAACAGGGGAACAGACCCAGTACTTC. This encodes CASRQTGEQTQYF.

V usage is TRBV7-7 and J usage is TRBJ2-1, with 8 bases aligning to TRBD2. Germline CDR1 reads SSHAT; CDR2 reads FNYEAQ (reference sequence). The CDR3 contains 13 residues. J gave up 8 bases and V 5 bases, and 5 bases lay outside the gene matches. The CDR3 DNA sequence: TGTGCCAGCAGCCTACTAGCGGCGGATGAGCAGTTCTTC. As protein: CASSLLAADEQFF.

This sequence joins TRBV15 and TRBJ1-3; D might be TRBD1 (5 bases). Deletions cut 1 base from V and 4 bases from J, with 8 bases between. The length of the CDR3 is 14 residues. Germline V gene data show CDR1 as LNHNV and CDR2 as YYDKDF (reference sequence). The CDR3 coding sequence is TGTGCCACCAGCAGAGGGGGGGAAGGAAACACCATATATTTT. This codes for CATSRGGEGNTIYF.

There are many counts of this clonotype. V usage is TRBV5-1 and J usage is TRBJ2-5; D possibly corresponds to TRBD2 (6 bases). The V gene lost 4 bases and the J gene lost 1 base, with 11 bases spanning the gap. Per germline, CDR1 SGHRS and CDR2 YFSETQ. CDR3 size: 14 residues. CDR3 in amino acids: CASSLGTPQETQYF. As DNA, the CDR3 is TGCGCCAGCAGCCTGGGGACTCCCCAAGAGACCCAGTACTTC. The full variable domain, with the rest looked up from reference TRBV5-1 and TRBJ2-5, is KAGVTQTPRYLIKTRGQQVTLSCSPISGHRSVSWYQQTPGQGLQFLFEYFSETQRNKGNFPGRFSGRQFSNSRSEMNVSTLELGDSALYLCASSLGTPQETQYFGPGTRLLVL.

In its sample, this clonotype was seen many times. V and J are TRBV21-1 and TRBJ2-2; whether TRBD2, the table's D call, matches the DNA was not checked. TRBV21-1 is classified as a pseudogene. There are 16 residues in the CDR3. CDR3 amino acids: CASSLAGVANTGELFF. The CDR3 DNA follows: TGTGCCAGCAGCTTAGCGGGCGTCGCGAACACCGGGGAGCTGTTTTTT.

About this clonotype: This may be a read error: a much more frequent sequence differs by one nucleotide. J is TRBJ2-3 and V is TRBV6-2 or TRBV6-3, with 7 bases lining up with TRBD1. Looked up from germline, CDR1 is MNHEY and CDR2 is SVGEGT. The CDR3 runs 14 residues. Written as DNA, the CDR3 is TGTGCCAGCAGCAGAACAGGGGTCACAGTTACGCAGTATTTT. Protein: CASSRTGVTVTQYF.

This clonotype was detected ten times or more. This chain links TRBV5-6 with TRBJ2-7; a weak D match, TRBD1 (5 bases). The length of the CDR3 is 13 residues. The germline CDR1 and CDR2 sequences are SGHDT and YYEEEE. Trimming took off 5 bases at V and 2 bases at J, with 11 bases between the two ends. The CDR3 loop is CASSLQGPYEQYF. The CDR3, as DNA: TGTGCCAGCAGTTTGCAGGGTCCCTACGAGCAGTACTTC.

This clonotype has ten or more counts. The chain uses TRBV5-1 and TRBJ2-3; tentative D call: TRBD1 (5 bases). V was trimmed by 0 bases and J by 7 bases, leaving 9 bases between them. The CDR3 loop spans 13 amino acids. Germline CDR1 reads SGHRS; CDR2 reads YFSETQ. The CDR3 here is CASSLEGRNTQYF. The CDR3 DNA reads TGCGCCAGCAGCTTGGAGGGGCGGAATACGCAGTATTTT.

This sequence joins TRBV11-2 and TRBJ2-3, with TRBD1 identical over 7 bases. Germline CDR1 reads SGHAT; CDR2 reads FQNNGV. This CDR3 comprises 16 residues. The ends lost 4 bases at V and 2 bases at J; junction bases unmatched: 9. This chain's CDR3 is CASSSLRDSATDTQYF. The CDR3 DNA reads as TGTGCCAGCAGCTCACTCCGGGACAGCGCCACAGATACGCAGTATTTT.

This clonotype was seen ten or more times. The chain joins TRBV5-6 to TRBJ2-1, with D tentatively TRBD2 (5 bases). The CDR3 loop spans 16 amino acids. Per germline, CDR1 SGHDT and CDR2 YYEEEE. V lost 4 bases to trimming and J lost 6 bases, with 20 bases between them. CDR3 amino acids: CASSPSAGGPGNEQFF. The CDR3 region has the DNA TGTGCCAGCAGCCCGAGTGCGGGCGGCCCGGGCAATGAGCAGTTCTTC.

This clonotype was detected a few times. The chain couples TRBV27 to TRBJ2-3; tentative D call: TRBD2 (6 bases). The CDR3 spans 15 residues. Trimming pared 4 bases from V and 0 bases from J, leaving 11 bases between. Germline values: CDR1 MNHEY, CDR2 SMNVEV (reference sequence). CDR3 protein: CASSWGGASTDTQYF. The CDR3 DNA follows: TGTGCCAGCAGTTGGGGCGGGGCTAGCACAGATACGCAGTATTTT.

This clonotype was picked up many times. V usage is TRBV6-2 or TRBV6-3 and J usage is TRBJ2-3; the D is unclear. Germline values: CDR1 MNHEY, CDR2 SVGEGT. With 4 bases removed from V and 1 base from J, the gap between germline ends came to 12 bases. The CDR3 is made up of 15 amino acids. The CDR3 bases are TGTGCCAGCAGTTCCGGGCGTTCAGGCACAGATACGCAGTATTTT. Translating it yields CASSSGRSGTDTQYF.